The 5 T cell receptor beta chains below were found in one sample sequenced in a study of T cells in localized non-small cell lung cancer. Assay used: immunoSEQ multiplex PCR; TCRdb lists only in-frame clones, some missing. The sample records 50,000 to 75,000 clones, approximately 90% being singletons. Sequencing used peripheral blood, obtained before any cancer treatment. The receptor source for this set is a man aged 40-75 years with stage I lung adenocarcinoma.

This clone has only a few counts. This chain links TRBV28 with TRBJ2-3; 9 bases align to TRBD1. Germline V gene sequence: CDR1 MDHEN, CDR2 SYDVKM. V lost 2 bases to trimming and J lost 4 bases; unmatched junction nucleotides: 4. This CDR3 spans 15 amino acids. For the CDR3, the DNA is TGTGCCAGCAGTTTAGGGACAGGGAGTTCAGATACGCAGTATTTT. This translates into CASSLGTGSSDTQYF. Full variable domain (outside the CDR3, taken from reference TRBV28 and TRBJ2-3): DVKVTQSSRYLVKRTGEKVFLECVQDMDHENMFWYRQDPGLGLRLIYFSYDVKMKEKGDIPEGYSVSREKKERFSLILESASTNQTSMYLCASSLGTGSSDTQYFGPGTRLTVL.

The rearrangement links TRBV6-4 to TRBJ2-1; perhaps TRBD2 as D (5 bases). Germline loops: CDR1 MRHNA, CDR2 SNTAGT. The CDR3 sequence is 15 residues long. Trimming stripped 2 bases from V and 4 bases from J, with 12 bases between. Written as DNA, the CDR3 is TGTGCCAGCAGTGACGGGCTAGGCGGGTACAATGAGCAGTTCTTC. Protein: CASSDGLGGYNEQFF.

The V call is TRBV5-1, the J call TRBJ1-1; 8 nucleotides agree with TRBD1. CDR1 is SGHRS, CDR2 YFSETQ, per germline. The ends lost 0 bases at V and 0 bases at J; junction bases unmatched: 4. The CDR3 extends over 16 amino acids. This chain's CDR3 is CASSLGGTGLNTEAFF. CDR3 in DNA: TGCGCCAGCAGCTTGGGGGGGACAGGTCTGAACACTGAAGCTTTCTTT.

This clone was counted a few times. The chain is built from TRBV11-3 and TRBJ2-5; TRBD1 matches 11 bases. J was trimmed by 4 bases and V by 4 bases; bases with no gene match: 5. This CDR3 spans 15 amino acids. The germline gives CDR1 SGHNT, CDR2 YENEEA. The CDR3 sequence is CASSWGTGGGETQYF. CDR3 bases: TGTGCCAGCAGCTGGGGGACAGGGGGAGGAGAGACCCAGTACTTC.

The genes are TRBV6-1 and TRBJ2-5; no clear D gene. Germline V gene data show CDR1 as MNHNS and CDR2 as SASEGT. The CDR3 runs 14 residues. The germline V and J ends were trimmed by 1 base and 5 bases, with 11 bases remaining between them. The CDR3 coding sequence is TGTGCCAGCAGTGAAGTAATAGCCCGGGAGACCCAGTACTTC. This codes for CASSEVIARETQYF.